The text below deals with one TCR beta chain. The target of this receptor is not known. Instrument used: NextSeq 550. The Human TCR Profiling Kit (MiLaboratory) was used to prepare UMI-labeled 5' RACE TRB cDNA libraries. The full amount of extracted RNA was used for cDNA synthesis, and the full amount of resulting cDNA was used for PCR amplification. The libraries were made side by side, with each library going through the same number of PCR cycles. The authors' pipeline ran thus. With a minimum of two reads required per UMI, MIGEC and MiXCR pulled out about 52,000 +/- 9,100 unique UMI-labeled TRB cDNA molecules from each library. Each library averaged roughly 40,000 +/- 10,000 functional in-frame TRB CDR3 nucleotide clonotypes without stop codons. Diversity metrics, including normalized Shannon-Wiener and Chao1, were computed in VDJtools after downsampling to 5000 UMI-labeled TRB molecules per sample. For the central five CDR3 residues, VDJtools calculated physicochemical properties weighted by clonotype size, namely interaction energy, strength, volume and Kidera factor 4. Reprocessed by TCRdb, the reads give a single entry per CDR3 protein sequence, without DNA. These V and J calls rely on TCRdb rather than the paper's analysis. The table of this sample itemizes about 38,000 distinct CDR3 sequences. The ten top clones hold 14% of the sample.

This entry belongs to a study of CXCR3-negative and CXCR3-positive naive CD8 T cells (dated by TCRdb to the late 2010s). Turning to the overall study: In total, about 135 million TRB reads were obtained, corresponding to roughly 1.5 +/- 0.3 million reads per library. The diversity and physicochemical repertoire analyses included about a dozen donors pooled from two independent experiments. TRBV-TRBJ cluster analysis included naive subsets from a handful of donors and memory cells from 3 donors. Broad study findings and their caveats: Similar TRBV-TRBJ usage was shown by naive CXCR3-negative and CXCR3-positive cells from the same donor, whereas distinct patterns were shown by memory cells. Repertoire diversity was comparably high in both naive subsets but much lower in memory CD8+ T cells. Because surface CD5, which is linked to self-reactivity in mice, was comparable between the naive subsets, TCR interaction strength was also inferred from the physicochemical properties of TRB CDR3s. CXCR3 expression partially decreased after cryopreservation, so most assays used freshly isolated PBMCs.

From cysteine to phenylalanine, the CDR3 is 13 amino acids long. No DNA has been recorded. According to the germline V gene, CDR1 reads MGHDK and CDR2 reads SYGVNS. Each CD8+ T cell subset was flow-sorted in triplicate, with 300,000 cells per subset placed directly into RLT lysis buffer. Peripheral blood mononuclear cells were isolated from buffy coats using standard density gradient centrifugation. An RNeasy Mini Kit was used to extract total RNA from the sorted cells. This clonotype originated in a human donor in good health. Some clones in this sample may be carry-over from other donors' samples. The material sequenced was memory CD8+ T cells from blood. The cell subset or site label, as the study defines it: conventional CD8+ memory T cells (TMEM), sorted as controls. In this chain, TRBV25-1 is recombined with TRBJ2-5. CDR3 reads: CASSVGSWETQYF.